The clone carrying this T cell receptor beta chain has a single count. Its antigen remains unknown. This sample is part of a study of cytomegalovirus exposure and HLA in healthy donors. At the level of the study: Within an early data release were about 85 million unique TCRs drawn from HLA-typed donors.

PCR amplification relied on 60 Vbeta primers (plus 13 Jbeta primers). TCRdb's table, derived via immunoSEQ multiplex PCR, lists solely in-frame clones and lacks some. The repertoire consists of about 110,000 clones, with approximately 86% occurring once and the leading ten covering more than 1.5%. This CDR3 comprises 13 residues. Germline CDR1 and CDR2: MNHEY and SVGAGI. V shed 5 bases, J shed 5 bases, and the junction held 5 bases outside the gene matches. Whole-study findings and limits: Indistinguishable V segments, including TRBV6-2 and TRBV6-3, were excluded. A later analysis by the authors found several of the most significant clusters apparently linked to common viral pathogens. Sequencing likely generated an artifact that appeared as a cluster of highly shared sequence variants.

This sequence originates from a man in his forties in good health and CMV-seronegative. The specimen sequenced was PBMCs. The chain carries TRBV6-5 and TRBJ2-5, with 7 nucleotides matching TRBD1. Here the CDR3 reads CASSRGQVETQYF. The CDR3 DNA reads TGTGCCAGCAGTAGAGGACAGGTCGAGACCCAGTACTTC.